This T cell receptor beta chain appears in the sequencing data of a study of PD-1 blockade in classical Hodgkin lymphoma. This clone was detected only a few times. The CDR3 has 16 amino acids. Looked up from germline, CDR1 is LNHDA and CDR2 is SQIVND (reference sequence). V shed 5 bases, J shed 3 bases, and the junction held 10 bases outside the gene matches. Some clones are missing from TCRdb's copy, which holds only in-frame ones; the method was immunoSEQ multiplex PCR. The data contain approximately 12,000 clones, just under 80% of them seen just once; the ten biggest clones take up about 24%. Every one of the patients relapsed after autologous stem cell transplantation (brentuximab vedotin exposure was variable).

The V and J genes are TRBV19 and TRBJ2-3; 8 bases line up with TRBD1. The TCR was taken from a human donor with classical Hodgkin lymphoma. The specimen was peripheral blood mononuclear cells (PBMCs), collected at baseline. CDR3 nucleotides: TGTGCCAGTAGTGGACTCCTGGACAGGGCAACAGATACGCAGTATTTT. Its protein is CASSGLLDRATDTQYF. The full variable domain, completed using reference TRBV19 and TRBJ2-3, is DGGITQSPKYLFRKEGQNVTLSCEQNLNHDAMYWYRQDPGQGLRLIYYSQIVNDFQKGDIAEGYSVSREKKESFPLTVTSAQKNPTAFYLCASSGLLDRATDTQYFGPGTRLTVL.